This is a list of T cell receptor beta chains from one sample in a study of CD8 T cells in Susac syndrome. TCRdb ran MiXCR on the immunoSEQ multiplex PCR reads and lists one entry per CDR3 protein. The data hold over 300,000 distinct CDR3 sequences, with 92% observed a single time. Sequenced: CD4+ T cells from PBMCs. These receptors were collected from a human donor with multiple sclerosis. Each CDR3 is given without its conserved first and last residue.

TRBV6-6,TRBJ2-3,ASLTSATDTQY
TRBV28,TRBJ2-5,ASSLHGREETQY
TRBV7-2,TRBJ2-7,ASSLDAGQSSYEQY
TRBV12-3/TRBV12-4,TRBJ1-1,ASSPPGGEAEAF
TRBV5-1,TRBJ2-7,ASSLGAGPRVAYEQY
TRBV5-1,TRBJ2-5,ASSLAGQDLQETQY
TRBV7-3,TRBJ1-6,ASSLTGESPLH
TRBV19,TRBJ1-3,ASSPPAGTLAGNTIY
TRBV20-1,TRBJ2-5,SAQAGLASYQETQY
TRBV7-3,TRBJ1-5,ASSFKDRAYSNQPQH
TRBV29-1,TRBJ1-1,SGQVNVNTEAF
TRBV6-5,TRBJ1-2,ASSSTGTHRYGYT
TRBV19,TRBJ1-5,ASSTINQPQH
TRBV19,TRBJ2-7,ASSQGSTGTYEQY
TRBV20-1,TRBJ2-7,SAGTGGSYEQY
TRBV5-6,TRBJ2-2,ASSLVSASNTGELF
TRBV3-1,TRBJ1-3,ASSQQGGDTIY
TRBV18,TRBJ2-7,ASSPDYYEQY
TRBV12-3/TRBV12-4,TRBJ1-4,ASSSGVRDKLF
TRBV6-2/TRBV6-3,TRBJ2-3,ASRLLPSSGGDTQY
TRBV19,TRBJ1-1,ASSIAVMNTEAF
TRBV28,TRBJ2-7,ATSSPGGKNYEQY